This TCR beta chain was found in a study of OX40 agonist ivuxolimab in advanced cancers. This clone was detected a few times. Its target is unknown. The study, taken as a whole, reports: CD4+ and CD8+ blood T cells expanded clonally by week 6 at 0.1 to 3.0 mg/kg.

Profiling relied on immunoSEQ multiplex PCR, and the TCRdb table lists in-frame clones only, not all of them. The sample lists around 60,000 clones, 88% seen once, with 0.67% in the top ten. The CDR3 length is 16 residues. The V gene is TRBV21-1, the J gene TRBJ1-2. TRBV21-1 is a documented pseudogene. This clonotype was obtained from an adult with an advanced solid tumor such as melanoma, head and neck, liver or kidney cancer. The source material was CD4+ or CD8+ T cells sorted from blood, sampled in a trial of the OX40 agonist ivuxolimab. The chain's CDR3 is CASSKDGGSGGQRYTF. DNA for the CDR3: TGTGCCAGCAGCAAAGATGGGGGAAGCGGGGGACAGCGCTACACCTTC.